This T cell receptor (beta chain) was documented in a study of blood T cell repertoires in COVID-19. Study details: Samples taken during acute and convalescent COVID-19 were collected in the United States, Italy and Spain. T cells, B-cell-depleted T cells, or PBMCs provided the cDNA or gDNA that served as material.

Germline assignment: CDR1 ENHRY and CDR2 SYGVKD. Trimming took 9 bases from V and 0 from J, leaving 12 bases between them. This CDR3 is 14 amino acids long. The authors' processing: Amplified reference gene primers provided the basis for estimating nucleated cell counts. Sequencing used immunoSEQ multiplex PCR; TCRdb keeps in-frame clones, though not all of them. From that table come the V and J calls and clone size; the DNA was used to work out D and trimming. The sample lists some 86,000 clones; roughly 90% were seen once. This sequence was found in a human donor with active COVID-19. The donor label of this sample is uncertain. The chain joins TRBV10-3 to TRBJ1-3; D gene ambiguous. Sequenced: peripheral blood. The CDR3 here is CAMHQSGSGNTIYF. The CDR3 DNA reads TGTGCCATGCACCAGTCGGGCTCTGGAAACACCATATATTTT.